The 13 T cell receptor beta chains in this list originate from one sample, sequenced in a study of T cells in Graves' hyperthyroidism and ophthalmopathy. There were TCR beta CDR3 regions amplified from RNA transcripts. First-round RT-PCR with HTBI primers amplified the TCR CDR3 region. Using its own MiXCR run on the multiplex PCR reads, TCRdb lists one record per CDR3 protein. The sample has tens of thousands of distinct CDR3 sequences; about 57% are singletons. The sample comprised blood. Every receptor here comes from a woman in her sixties or seventies with Graves' ophthalmopathy.

The chain carries TRBV20-1 and TRBJ2-5; D might be TRBD1 or TRBD2, each matching 5 bases. The length of the CDR3 is 13 residues. Germline V gene data show CDR1 as DFQATT and CDR2 as SNEGSKA (reference sequence). The ends were cut back, 3 bases at V and 7 bases at J, with 15 bases in the middle. This CDR3 is CSASGEGRGTQYF. For the CDR3, the DNA is TGCAGTGCTAGCGGAGAGGGGCGAGGGACCCAGTACTTC.

The chain carries TRBV10-3 and TRBJ2-7; TRBD2 agrees at 11 bases. From germline, CDR1 is ENHRY and CDR2 SYGVKD. With V trimmed by 6 bases and J by 3 bases, 10 bases remained unmatched. CDR3 length: 16 residues. The CDR3 loop is CAIRRSSGRGSYEQYF. The CDR3 DNA follows: TGTGCCATCAGGAGGAGTAGCGGGAGGGGCAGCTACGAGCAGTACTTC.

The chain combines TRBV20-1 with TRBJ1-1; tentative D call: TRBD1 (6 bases). Germline CDR1 reads DFQATT; CDR2 reads SNEGSKA (reference sequence). The CDR3 runs 17 residues. Trimming took 4 bases from V and 0 from J, leaving 21 bases between them. CDR3 sequence reads: CSAKGSYPGHMNTEAFF. The CDR3 DNA is TGCAGTGCTAAGGGATCATATCCGGGACATATGAACACTGAAGCTTTCTTT.

This clonotype was seen a handful of times. The chain's CDR3 is CSVVGALGQETQYF. The CDR3 nucleotides are TGCAGCGTTGTGGGGGCACTTGGCCAAGAGACCCAGTACTTC. This sequence joins TRBV29-1 and TRBJ2-5, with D possibly matching TRBD1 (6 bases). The CDR3 consists of 14 residues. V lost 4 bases and J 1 base, leaving 13 bases between the germline ends. The germline CDR1 and CDR2 sequences are SQVTM and ANQGSEA.

This clonotype was recorded a few times. V and J are TRBV9 and TRBJ2-5, with TRBD2 matching over 7 bases. Germline lookup yields CDR1 SGDLS and CDR2 YYNGEE. This CDR3 is 13 amino acids long. After removal of 0 bases from V and 5 bases from J, the junction contained 1 base not matched to a gene. The DNA for the CDR3 is TGTGCCAGCAGCGTAGGGGGGGGGGAGACCCAGTACTTC. It translates to CASSVGGGETQYF.

In its sample, this clonotype was seen many times. This chain links TRBV3-1 with TRBJ2-7; D is possibly TRBD1 or TRBD2 (5 bases each). V was clipped by 0 bases and J by 9 bases, with 12 bases between them. This CDR3 is built from 13 residues. Germline V CDR1 and CDR2: LGHDT, YNNKEL (reference sequence). CDR3 protein: CASSQDGGEAQYF. The DNA of the CDR3 is TGTGCCAGCAGCCAAGATGGGGGAGAGGCGCAGTACTTC.

This clonotype has a single count. The CDR3 sequence is CSATGRTEAFF. As DNA, the CDR3 is TGCAGTGCTACAGGTAGAACTGAAGCTTTCTTT. The rearrangement links TRBV20-1 to TRBJ1-1; no firm D call. V was shortened by 4 bases and J by 5 bases, with 8 bases between the two germline ends. The CDR3 covers 11 residues. Per the germline V gene, CDR1 is DFQATT and CDR2 is SNEGSKA (reference sequence).

CDR3 coding DNA: TGTGCCAGCAGTTATGGCCGGGACTATCCGTACCCTAAGCAGTTCTTC. Its protein is CASSYGRDYPYPKQFF. V gene TRBV6-5 combines with J gene TRBJ2-1, with 7 bases aligning to TRBD2. Trimming at V came to 3 bases and at J to 11 bases, leaving 16 bases not matched to a gene. The germline V gene encodes CDR1 MNHEY and CDR2 SVGAGI. This CDR3 has 16 residues.

This chain connects TRBV9 to TRBJ1-2, with D possibly matching TRBD1 (5 bases). The germline gives CDR1 SGDLS, CDR2 YYNGEE. Between the trimmed V and J ends, which lost 3 bases and 8 bases, there was a span of 23 bases. CDR3 length: 16 residues. CDR3 amino acids: CASSARDENTGEGYTF. The CDR3 DNA follows: TGTGCCAGCAGCGCGAGGGACGAGAACACCGGGGAAGGCTACACCTTC.

This clonotype was recorded many times. This chain links TRBV5-1 with TRBJ2-3, with D hard to call. CDR1 is SGHRS and CDR2 is YFSETQ in the germline V gene. The CDR3 covers 15 residues. The ends were cut back, 2 bases at V and 2 bases at J, with 12 bases in the middle. CDR3 in DNA: TGCGCCAGCAGCTTAGCCGACCCCTACACAGATACGCAGTATTTT. This sequence encodes CASSLADPYTDTQYF.

Notes on this clonotype: Sequence at one end of the junction differs from germline and may be a read error. This sequence joins TRBV6-2 or TRBV6-3 and TRBJ1-3, with D hard to call. In germline, CDR1 is MNHEY, CDR2 SVGEGT. This CDR3 spans 13 amino acids. CDR3 amino acids: CASYKSPGNAIYF. CDR3 in DNA: TGTGCCAGCTATAAGAGCCCTGGAAACGCCATATATTTT.

This clonotype was recorded at least ten times. The chain links TRBV5-1 to TRBJ2-2, with D tentatively TRBD1 (5 bases). The germline V and J ends were trimmed by 4 bases and 5 bases, with 15 bases remaining between them. There are 15 residues in the CDR3. Germline loops: CDR1 SGHRS, CDR2 YFSETQ. CDR3 amino acids: CASSHDSFGTGELFF. The CDR3, as DNA: TGCGCCAGCAGCCATGACAGCTTTGGGACCGGGGAGCTGTTTTTT.

The chain has TRBV20-1 and TRBJ1-6; a possible D gene is TRBD1 (5 bases). Trimming pared 1 base from V and 9 bases from J, leaving 13 bases between. This CDR3 comprises 14 residues. CDR1 and CDR2 (germline): DFQATT, SNEGSKA (reference sequence). The CDR3 bases are TGCAGTGCTAGAGCCCGGGACTTGGGTTCACCCCTCCACTTT. Protein: CSARARDLGSPLHF.